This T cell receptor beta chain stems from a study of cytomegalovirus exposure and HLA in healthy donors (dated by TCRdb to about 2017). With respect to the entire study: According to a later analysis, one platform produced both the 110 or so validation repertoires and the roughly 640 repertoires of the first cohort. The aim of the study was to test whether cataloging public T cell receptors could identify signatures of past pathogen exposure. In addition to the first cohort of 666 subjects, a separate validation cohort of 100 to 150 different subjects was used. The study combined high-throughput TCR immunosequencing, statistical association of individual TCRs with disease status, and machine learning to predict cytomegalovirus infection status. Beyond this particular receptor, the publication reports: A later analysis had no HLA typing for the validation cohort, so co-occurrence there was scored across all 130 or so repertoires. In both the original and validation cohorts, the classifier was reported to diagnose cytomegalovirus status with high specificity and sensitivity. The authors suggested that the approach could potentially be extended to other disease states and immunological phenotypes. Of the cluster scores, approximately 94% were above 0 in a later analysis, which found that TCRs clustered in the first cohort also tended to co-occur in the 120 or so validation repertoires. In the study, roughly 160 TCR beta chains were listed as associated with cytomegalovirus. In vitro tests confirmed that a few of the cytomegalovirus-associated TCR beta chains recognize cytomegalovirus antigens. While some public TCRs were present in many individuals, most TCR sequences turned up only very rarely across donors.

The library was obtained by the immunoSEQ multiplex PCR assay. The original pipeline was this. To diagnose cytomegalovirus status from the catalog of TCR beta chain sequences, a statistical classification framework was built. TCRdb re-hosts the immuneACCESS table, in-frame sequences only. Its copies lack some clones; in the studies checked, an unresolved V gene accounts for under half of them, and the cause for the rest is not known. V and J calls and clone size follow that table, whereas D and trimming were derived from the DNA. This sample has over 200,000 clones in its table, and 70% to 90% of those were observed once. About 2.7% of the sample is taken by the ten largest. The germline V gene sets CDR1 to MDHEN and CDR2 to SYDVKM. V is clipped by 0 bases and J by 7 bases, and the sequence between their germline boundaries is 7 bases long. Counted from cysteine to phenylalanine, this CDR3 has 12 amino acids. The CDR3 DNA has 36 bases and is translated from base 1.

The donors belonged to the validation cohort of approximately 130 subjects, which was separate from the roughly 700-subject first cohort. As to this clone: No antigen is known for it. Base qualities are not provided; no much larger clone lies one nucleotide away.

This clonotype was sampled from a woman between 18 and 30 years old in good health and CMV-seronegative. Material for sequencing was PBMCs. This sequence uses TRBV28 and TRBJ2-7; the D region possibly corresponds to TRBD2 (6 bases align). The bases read TGTGCCAGCAGTTTATGGGAGGGGGAGCAGTACTTC. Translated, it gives CASSLWEGEQYF.